The clone carrying this T cell receptor (beta chain) appeared a few times. Its antigen is still unknown. All of the sorted populations showed purity greater than 98%. The data derive from a study of beta chain features in type 1 diabetes. Study results and caveats: Here, the possible influence of HLA type (on TCRB rearrangement) remained unresolved.

Germline CDR1 is LGHNA and CDR2 is YSLEER. Trimming cost V 4 bases and J 3 bases, with 8 bases left between them. The CDR3 contains 13 residues. Expressed TCRB transcripts were sequenced, since all the RNA that had been isolated was reverse transcribed. Samples of naive, central memory and regulatory T cells yielded a mean of around 3.4 million reads. Measured with immunoSEQ multiplex PCR; TCRdb has only the in-frame clones, and not every one. The sample has about 900,000 clones; 15% to 20% are singletons. The chain joins TRBV4-3 to TRBJ2-3; tentatively, D is TRBD2 (6 bases). What was sequenced was naive CD4+ T cells from blood. This clonotype was sampled from a woman aged 18 to 35 in good health. The CDR3 protein is CASSPRGTDTQYF. The CDR3 DNA follows: TGCGCCAGCAGCCCCCGGGGGACAGATACGCAGTATTTT.